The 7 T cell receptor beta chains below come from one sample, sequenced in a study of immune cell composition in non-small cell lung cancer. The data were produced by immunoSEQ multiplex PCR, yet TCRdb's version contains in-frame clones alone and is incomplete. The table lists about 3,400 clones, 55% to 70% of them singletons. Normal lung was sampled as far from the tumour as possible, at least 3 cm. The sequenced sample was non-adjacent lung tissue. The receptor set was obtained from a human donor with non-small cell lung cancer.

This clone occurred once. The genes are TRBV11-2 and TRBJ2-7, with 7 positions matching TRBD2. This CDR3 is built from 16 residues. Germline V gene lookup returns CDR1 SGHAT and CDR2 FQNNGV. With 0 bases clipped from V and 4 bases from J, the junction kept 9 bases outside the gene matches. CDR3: CASSLDLERGMYEQYF. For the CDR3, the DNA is TGTGCCAGCAGCTTAGATCTGGAGCGGGGCATGTACGAGCAGTACTTC.

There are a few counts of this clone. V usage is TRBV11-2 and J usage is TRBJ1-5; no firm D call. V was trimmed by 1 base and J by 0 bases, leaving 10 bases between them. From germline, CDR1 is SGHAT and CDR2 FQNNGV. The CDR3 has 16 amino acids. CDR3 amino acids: CASSLGAAFSNQPQHF. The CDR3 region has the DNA TGTGCCAGCAGCTTAGGGGCAGCCTTTAGCAATCAGCCCCAGCATTTT.

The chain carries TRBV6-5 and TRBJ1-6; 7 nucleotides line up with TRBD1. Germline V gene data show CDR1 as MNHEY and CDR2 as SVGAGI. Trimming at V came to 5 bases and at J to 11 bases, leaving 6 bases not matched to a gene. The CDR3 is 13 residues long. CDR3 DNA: TGTGCCAGCAGTACCGACAGGGCGGCACCCCTCCACTTT. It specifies CASSTDRAAPLHF.

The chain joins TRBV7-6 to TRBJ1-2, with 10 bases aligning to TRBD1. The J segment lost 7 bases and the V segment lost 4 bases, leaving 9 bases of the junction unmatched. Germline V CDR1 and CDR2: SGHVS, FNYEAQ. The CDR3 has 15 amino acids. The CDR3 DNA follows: TGTGCCAGCAGCTCAATGGGACAGGGGTTGGGTGGCTACACCTTC. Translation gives CASSSMGQGLGGYTF. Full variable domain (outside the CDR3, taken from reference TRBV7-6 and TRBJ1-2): GAGVSQSPRYKVTKRGQDVALRCDPISGHVSLYWYRQALGQGPEFLTYFNYEAQQDKSGLPNDRFSAERPEGSISTLTIQRTEQRDSAMYRCASSSMGQGLGGYTFGSGTRLTVV.

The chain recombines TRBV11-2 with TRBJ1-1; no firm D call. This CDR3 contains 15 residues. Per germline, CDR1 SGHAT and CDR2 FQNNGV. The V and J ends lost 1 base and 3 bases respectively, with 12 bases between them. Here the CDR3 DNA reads TGTGCCAGCAGCTTAGGGGGAGGGCCTCACACTGAAGCTTTCTTT. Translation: CASSLGGGPHTEAFF.

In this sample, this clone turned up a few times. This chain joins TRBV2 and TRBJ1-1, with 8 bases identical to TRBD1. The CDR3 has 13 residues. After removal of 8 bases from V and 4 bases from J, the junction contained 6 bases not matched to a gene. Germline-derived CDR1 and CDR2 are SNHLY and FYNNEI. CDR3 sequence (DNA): TGTGCCAGCTCCAGGACAGGGAGCACTGAAGCTTTCTTT. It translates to CASSRTGSTEAFF. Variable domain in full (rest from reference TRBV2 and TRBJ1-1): EPEVTQTPSHQVTQMGQEVILRCVPISNHLYFYWYRQILGQKVEFLVSFYNNEISEKSEIFDDQFSVERPDGSNFTLKIRSTKLEDSAMYFCASSRTGSTEAFFGQGTRLTVV.

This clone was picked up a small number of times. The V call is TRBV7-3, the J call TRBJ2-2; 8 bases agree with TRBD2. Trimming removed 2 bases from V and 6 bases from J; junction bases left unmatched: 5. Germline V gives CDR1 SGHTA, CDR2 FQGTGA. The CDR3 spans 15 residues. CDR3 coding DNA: TGTGCCAGCAGCTTACGTCAAGCGGGGGCCGGGGAGCTGTTTTTT. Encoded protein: CASSLRQAGAGELFF.